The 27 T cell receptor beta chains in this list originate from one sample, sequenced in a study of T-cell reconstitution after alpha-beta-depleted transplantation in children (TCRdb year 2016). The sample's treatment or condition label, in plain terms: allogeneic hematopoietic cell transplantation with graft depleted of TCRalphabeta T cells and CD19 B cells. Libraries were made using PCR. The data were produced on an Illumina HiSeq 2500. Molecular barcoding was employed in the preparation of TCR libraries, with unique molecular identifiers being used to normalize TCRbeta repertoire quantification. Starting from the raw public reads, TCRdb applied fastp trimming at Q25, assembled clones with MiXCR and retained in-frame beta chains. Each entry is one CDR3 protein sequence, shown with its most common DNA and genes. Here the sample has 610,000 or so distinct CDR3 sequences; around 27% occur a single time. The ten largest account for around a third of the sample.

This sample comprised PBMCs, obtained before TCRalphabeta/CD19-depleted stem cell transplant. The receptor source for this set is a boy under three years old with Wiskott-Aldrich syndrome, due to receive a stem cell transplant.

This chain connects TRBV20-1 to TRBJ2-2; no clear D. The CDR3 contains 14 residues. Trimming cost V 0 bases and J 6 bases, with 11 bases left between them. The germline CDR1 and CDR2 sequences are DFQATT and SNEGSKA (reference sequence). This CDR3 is CSARETSKPGELFF. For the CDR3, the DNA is TGCAGTGCTAGAGAGACCAGCAAACCCGGGGAGCTGTTTTTT.

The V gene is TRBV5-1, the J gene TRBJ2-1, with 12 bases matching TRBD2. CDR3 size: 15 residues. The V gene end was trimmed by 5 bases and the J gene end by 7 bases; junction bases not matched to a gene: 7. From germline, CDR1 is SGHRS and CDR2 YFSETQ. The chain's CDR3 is CASSSRTSGVNEQFF. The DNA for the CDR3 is TGCGCCAGCAGTTCGCGGACTAGCGGGGTAAATGAGCAGTTCTTC. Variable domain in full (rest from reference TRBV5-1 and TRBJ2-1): KAGVTQTPRYLIKTRGQQVTLSCSPISGHRSVSWYQQTPGQGLQFLFEYFSETQRNKGNFPGRFSGRQFSNSRSEMNVSTLELGDSALYLCASSSRTSGVNEQFFGPGTRLTVL.

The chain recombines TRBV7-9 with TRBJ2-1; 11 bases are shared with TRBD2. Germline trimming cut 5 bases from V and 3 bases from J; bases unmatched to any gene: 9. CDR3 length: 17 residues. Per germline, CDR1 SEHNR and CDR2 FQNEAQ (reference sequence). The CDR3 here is CASSRLRLAGNYNEQFF. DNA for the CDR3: TGTGCCAGCAGCCGACTAAGACTAGCGGGAAACTACAATGAGCAGTTCTTC.

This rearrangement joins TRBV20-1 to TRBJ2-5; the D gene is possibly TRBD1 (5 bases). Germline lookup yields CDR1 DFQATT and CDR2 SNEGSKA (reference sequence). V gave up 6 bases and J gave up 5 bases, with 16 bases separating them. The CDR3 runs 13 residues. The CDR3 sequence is CSATQGGRETQYF. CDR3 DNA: TGCAGTGCCACCCAGGGTGGGCGGGAGACCCAGTACTTC.

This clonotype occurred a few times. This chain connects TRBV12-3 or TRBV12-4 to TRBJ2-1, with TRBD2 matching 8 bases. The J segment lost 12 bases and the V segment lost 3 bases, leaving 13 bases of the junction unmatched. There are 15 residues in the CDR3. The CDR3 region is CASSLSGREYSGQFF. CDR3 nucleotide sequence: TGTGCCAGCAGTTTGAGCGGGAGAGAATATAGCGGGCAGTTCTTC.

CDR3: CSVLGAGLAYNEQFF. CDR3 DNA: TGCAGCGTTCTTGGGGCGGGATTGGCCTACAATGAGCAGTTCTTC. The J gene is TRBJ2-1, the V gene TRBV29-1, with D possibly being TRBD2 (6 bases). The ends were cut back, 5 bases at V and 2 bases at J, with 16 bases in the middle. Germline CDR1 SQVTM, CDR2 ANQGSEA. The CDR3 extends over 15 amino acids.

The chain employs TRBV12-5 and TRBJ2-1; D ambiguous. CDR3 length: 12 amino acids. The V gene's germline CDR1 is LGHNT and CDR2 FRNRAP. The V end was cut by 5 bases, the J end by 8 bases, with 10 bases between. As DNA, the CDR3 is TGTGCTAGTGGTCCGCATACAGATGAGCAGTTCTTC. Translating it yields CASGPHTDEQFF.

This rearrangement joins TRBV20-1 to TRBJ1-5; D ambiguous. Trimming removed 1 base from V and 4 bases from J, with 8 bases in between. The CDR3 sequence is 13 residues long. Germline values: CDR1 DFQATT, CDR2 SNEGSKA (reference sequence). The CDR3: CSARATPNQPQHF. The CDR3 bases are TGCAGTGCTAGAGCCACCCCTAATCAGCCCCAGCATTTT.

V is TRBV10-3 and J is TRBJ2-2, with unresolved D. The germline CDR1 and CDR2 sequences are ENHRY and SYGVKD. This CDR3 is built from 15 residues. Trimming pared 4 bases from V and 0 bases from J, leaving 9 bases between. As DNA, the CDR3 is TGTGCCATCAGTGTTGCGCTAGCGAACACCGGGGAGCTGTTTTTT. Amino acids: CAISVALANTGELFF.

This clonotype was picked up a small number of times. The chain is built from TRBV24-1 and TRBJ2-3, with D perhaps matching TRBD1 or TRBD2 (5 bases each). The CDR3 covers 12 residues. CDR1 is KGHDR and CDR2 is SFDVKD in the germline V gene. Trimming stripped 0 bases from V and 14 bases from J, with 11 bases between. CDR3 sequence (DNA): TGTGCCACCAGTGATTTGCGGGACCCCCCGTATTTT. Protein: CATSDLRDPPYF.

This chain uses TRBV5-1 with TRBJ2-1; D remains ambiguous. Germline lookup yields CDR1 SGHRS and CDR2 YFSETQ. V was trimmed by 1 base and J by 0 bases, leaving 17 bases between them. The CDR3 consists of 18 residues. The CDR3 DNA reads TGCGCCAGCAGCTTGAGGCAGAGTATAGGCAGCTCCTACAATGAGCAGTTCTTC. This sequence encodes CASSLRQSIGSSYNEQFF.

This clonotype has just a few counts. The CDR3: CASSSFLTGGRDYGYTF. For the CDR3, the DNA is TGCGCCAGCAGCTCATTTTTAACAGGGGGTAGAGACTATGGCTACACCTTC. The chain joins TRBV5-1 to TRBJ1-2, with 8 bases identical to TRBD1. The germline V gene has CDR1 SGHRS and CDR2 YFSETQ. The CDR3 has 17 amino acids. Trimming took 3 bases from V and 3 from J; bases not matched to a gene: 13.

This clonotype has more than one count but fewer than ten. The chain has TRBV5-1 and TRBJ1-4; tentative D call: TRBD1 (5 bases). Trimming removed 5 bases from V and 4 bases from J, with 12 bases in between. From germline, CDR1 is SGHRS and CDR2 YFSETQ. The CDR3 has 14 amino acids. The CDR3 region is CASRIDSYNEKLFF. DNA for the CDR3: TGCGCCAGCAGGATAGACAGCTATAATGAAAAACTGTTTTTT.

The DNA for the CDR3 is TGCGCCAGCAGGCCGGACAGGTTTAGTGAGCCCCAGCATTTT. It codes for CASRPDRFSEPQHF. J is TRBJ1-5 and V is TRBV5-1; 7 bases match TRBD1. Germline CDR1 and CDR2: SGHRS and YFSETQ. There are 14 residues in the CDR3. J lost 8 bases, V lost 5 bases, and 10 bases had no gene match.

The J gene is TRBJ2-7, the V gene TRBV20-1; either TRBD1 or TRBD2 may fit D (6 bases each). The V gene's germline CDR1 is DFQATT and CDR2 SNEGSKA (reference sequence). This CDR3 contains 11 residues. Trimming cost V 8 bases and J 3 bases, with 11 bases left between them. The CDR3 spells CSPGGRYEQYF. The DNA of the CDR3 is TGCAGTCCCGGGGGCCGCTACGAGCAGTACTTC.

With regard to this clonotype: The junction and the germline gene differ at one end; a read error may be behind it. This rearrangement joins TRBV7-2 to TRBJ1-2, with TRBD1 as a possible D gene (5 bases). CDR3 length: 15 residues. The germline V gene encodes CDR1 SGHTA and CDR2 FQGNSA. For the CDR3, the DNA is TGTTCCAGCAGCTTGGCCCCGGACACCTCGTATGGCTACACCTTC. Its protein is CSSSLAPDTSYGYTF.

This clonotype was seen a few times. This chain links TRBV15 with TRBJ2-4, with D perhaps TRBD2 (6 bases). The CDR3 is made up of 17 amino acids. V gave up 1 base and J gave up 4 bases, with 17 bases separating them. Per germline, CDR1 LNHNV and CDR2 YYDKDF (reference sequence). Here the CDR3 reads CATSRVTGVQGKNIQYF. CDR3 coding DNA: TGTGCCACCAGCAGAGTTACGGGGGTCCAGGGTAAAAACATTCAGTACTTC.

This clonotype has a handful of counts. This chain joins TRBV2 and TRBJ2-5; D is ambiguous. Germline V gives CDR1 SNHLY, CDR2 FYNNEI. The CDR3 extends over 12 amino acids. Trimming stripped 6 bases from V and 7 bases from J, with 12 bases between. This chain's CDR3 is CASSLKTGTQYF. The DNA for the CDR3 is TGTGCCAGCAGCCTCAAAACCGGGACCCAGTACTTC.

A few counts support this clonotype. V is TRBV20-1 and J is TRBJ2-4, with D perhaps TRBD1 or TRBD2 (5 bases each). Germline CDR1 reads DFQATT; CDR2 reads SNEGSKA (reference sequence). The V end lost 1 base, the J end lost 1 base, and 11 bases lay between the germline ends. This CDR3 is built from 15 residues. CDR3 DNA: TGCAGTGCTAGAGGGGACCTGGTGGCCAAAAACATTCAGTACTTC. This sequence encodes CSARGDLVAKNIQYF.

CDR3 in amino acids: CASTIDRGPYNEQFF. The CDR3 nucleotides are TGTGCCAGTACCATCGACAGGGGGCCCTACAATGAGCAGTTCTTC. The chain is built from TRBV19 and TRBJ2-1; 10 bases fit TRBD1. The CDR3 consists of 15 residues. J was trimmed by 2 bases and V by 7 bases; bases with no gene match: 5. Germline CDR1 and CDR2: LNHDA and SQIVND (reference sequence). The variable domain in full, with the rest retrieved from reference TRBV19 and TRBJ2-1, is DGGITQSPKYLFRKEGQNVTLSCEQNLNHDAMYWYRQDPGQGLRLIYYSQIVNDFQKGDIAEGYSVSREKKESFPLTVTSAQKNPTAFYLCASTIDRGPYNEQFFGPGTRLTVL.

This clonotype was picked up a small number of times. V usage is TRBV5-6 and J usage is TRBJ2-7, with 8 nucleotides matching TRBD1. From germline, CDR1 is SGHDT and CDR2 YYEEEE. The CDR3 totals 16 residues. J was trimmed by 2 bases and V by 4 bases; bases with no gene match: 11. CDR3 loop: CASSPIGDRGPYEQYF. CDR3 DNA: TGTGCCAGCAGCCCGATTGGAGACAGGGGCCCCTACGAGCAGTACTTC.

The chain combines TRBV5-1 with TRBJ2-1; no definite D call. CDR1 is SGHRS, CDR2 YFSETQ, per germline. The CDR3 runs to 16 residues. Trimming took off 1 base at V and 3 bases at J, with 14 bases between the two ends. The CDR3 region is CASSLKRTTGYNEQFF. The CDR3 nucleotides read TGCGCCAGCAGCTTGAAGAGGACCACGGGCTACAATGAGCAGTTCTTC.

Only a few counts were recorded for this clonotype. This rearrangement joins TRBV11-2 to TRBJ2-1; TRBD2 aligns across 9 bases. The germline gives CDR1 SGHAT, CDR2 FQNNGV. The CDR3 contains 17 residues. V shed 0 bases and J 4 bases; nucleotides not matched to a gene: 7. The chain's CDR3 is CASSLDHRLAAYNEQFF. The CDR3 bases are TGTGCCAGCAGCTTAGATCACAGACTAGCGGCGTACAATGAGCAGTTCTTC.

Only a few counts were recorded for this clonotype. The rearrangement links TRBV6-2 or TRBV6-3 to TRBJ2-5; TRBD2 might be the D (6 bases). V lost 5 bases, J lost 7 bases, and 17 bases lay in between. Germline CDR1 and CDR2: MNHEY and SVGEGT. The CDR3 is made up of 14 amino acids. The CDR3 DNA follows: TGTGCCAGCAGTATGGGGACTCGAGGTGGGACCCAGTACTTC. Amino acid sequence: CASSMGTRGGTQYF.

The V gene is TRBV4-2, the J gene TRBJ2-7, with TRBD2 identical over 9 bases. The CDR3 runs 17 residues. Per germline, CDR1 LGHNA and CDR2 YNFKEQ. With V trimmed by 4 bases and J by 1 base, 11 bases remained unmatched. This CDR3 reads CASSLYLTSGSSYEQYF. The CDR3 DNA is TGTGCCAGCAGCCTATATCTAACTAGCGGGTCATCCTACGAGCAGTACTTC.

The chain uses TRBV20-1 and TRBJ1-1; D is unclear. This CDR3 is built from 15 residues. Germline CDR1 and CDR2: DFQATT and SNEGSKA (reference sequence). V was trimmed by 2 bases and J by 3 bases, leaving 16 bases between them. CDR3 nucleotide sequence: TGCAGTGCTAGAAAGAGTGGGCTGATAGACACTGAAGCTTTCTTT. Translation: CSARKSGLIDTEAFF.

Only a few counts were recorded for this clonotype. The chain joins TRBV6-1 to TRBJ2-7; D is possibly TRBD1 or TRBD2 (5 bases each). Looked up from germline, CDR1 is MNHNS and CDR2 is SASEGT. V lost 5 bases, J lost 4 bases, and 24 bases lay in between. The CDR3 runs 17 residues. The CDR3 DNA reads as TGTGCCAGCAGTCCCATTATTCCGGGGCCCCTGGGGTACGAGCAGTACTTC. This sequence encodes CASSPIIPGPLGYEQYF.